Presented here are 8 T cell receptor beta chains from one specimen sequenced in a study of PD-L1 blockade in urothelial cancer (dated by TCRdb to about 2017). To prepare the library, the immunoSEQ multiplex PCR assay was applied. The source is immuneACCESS, and TCRdb retained only in-frame sequences with V and J called. Part of the clones is not carried over; for the studies checked, unresolved V genes explain less than half of this, and the remainder is unexplained. This sample gives approximately 100,000 clones in total; around 85% of them show up just once. Of the sample, about 2.4% is held by the ten largest clones. Sequencing used PBMCs, obtained around atezolizumab (anti-PD-L1) treatment. The receptor set was obtained from a man in his forties or fifties with urothelial cancer.

The chain carries TRBV27 and TRBJ2-7, with TRBD1 matching over 9 bases. CDR3 length: 16 residues. The junction had 14 bases not matched to a gene; V was cut back by 5 bases and J by 6 bases. Germline-derived CDR1 and CDR2 are MNHEY and SMNVEV (reference sequence). This chain's CDR3 is CASSRTTGTGRSEQYF. The CDR3 DNA is TGTGCCAGCAGTCGCACCACCGGGACAGGGAGGTCCGAGCAGTACTTC.

V is TRBV19 and J is TRBJ2-3; D not certain. From germline, CDR1 is LNHDA and CDR2 SQIVND (reference sequence). V dropped 5 bases and J dropped 3 bases, with 9 bases sitting between them. The CDR3 length is 13 residues. CDR3 DNA: TGTGCCAGTAGTTTTACCGGGACAGATACGCAGTATTTT. This encodes CASSFTGTDTQYF. The entire variable domain, with the rest obtained from reference TRBV19 and TRBJ2-3, is as follows: DGGITQSPKYLFRKEGQNVTLSCEQNLNHDAMYWYRQDPGQGLRLIYYSQIVNDFQKGDIAEGYSVSREKKESFPLTVTSAQKNPTAFYLCASSFTGTDTQYFGPGTRLTVL.

This clone was seen a few times. This chain links TRBV5-1 with TRBJ2-1; D is undetermined. This CDR3 comprises 12 residues. V lost 0 bases and J 7 bases, leaving 5 bases between the germline ends. Germline values: CDR1 SGHRS, CDR2 YFSETQ. The CDR3 region is CASSLDRNEQFF. CDR3 coding DNA: TGCGCCAGCAGCTTGGATCGGAATGAGCAGTTCTTC.

This sequence joins TRBV6-1 and TRBJ2-5, with 8 bases matching TRBD2. The length of the CDR3 is 18 residues. The trim removed 1 base at V and 4 bases at J, leaving 14 bases unmatched. Germline assignment: CDR1 MNHNS and CDR2 SASEGT. The CDR3 DNA is TGTGCCAGCAGTGAAGATAACGGTGGTAGCGGGAAGCGAGAGACCCAGTACTTC. As protein: CASSEDNGGSGKRETQYF.

V is TRBV15 and J is TRBJ2-2; 11 bases are a match to TRBD1. This CDR3 has 16 amino acids. J was trimmed by 6 bases and V by 0 bases; bases with no gene match: 3. Germline CDR1 and CDR2: LNHNV and YYDKDF (reference sequence). The CDR3 sequence: CATSRDMDRGPGELFF. The DNA of the CDR3 is TGTGCCACCAGCAGAGATATGGACAGGGGGCCCGGGGAGCTGTTTTTT.

The chain has TRBV5-1 and TRBJ2-1; maybe TRBD2 (6 bases). V was clipped by 3 bases and J by 2 bases, with 12 bases between them. Germline CDR1 SGHRS, CDR2 YFSETQ. CDR3 length: 15 residues. The CDR3 nucleotides read TGCGCCAGCAGCTCCCGGGAGACCACCTACAATGAGCAGTTCTTC. Amino acids: CASSSRETTYNEQFF.

The chain couples TRBV7-3 to TRBJ2-1; 8 positions agree with TRBD1. CDR3 size: 14 residues. The V gene's germline CDR1 is SGHTA and CDR2 FQGTGA. V was pared by 5 bases and J by 9 bases, with 9 bases of the junction left unmatched. Here the CDR3 reads CASSQGAGSGEQFF. The CDR3 nucleotides are TGTGCCAGCAGCCAGGGGGCCGGGTCGGGTGAGCAGTTCTTC.

V gene TRBV15 combines with J gene TRBJ2-1; 13 positions match TRBD2. The junction had 4 bases not matched to a gene; V was cut back by 5 bases and J by 6 bases. This CDR3 spans 15 amino acids. Germline CDR1 and CDR2: LNHNV and YYDKDF (reference sequence). This CDR3 reads CATSSRTSGSNEQFF. In DNA, the CDR3 is TGTGCCACCAGCTCACGGACTAGCGGGAGCAATGAGCAGTTCTTC.